This T cell receptor beta chain was recovered during a study of graft-versus-host responses after intestinal transplantation. As for the study in general: The whole recipient group had anti-thymocyte globulin induction followed by tacrolimus and steroids for approximately three years.

Germline-derived CDR1 and CDR2 are SGHDT and YYEEEE. The CDR3 consists of 14 residues. The V end was cut by 0 bases, the J end by 3 bases, with 10 bases between. Findings and caveats of the study: Early post-transplant declines in HvG were associated with peak levels of circulating GvH clones. Detected in recipient marrow were GvH clones, some of which were first observed in ileum or blood.

Tissue processing of the graft released intraepithelial and lamina propria lymphocytes from it. Profiled with immunoSEQ multiplex PCR; TCRdb holds only in-frame clones, not every one. The sample lists about 16,000 clones, 75% to 90% seen once, with over 15% in the top ten. Points on this clone: Its antigen is currently unknown.

This clonotype was obtained from a human patient who received an intestinal transplant, so some T cells may come from the graft donor. Material: ileum tissue, obtained around 96 days after intestinal transplant. The rearrangement joins TRBV5-6 to TRBJ2-7, with a tentative D call TRBD1 (5 bases). Here the CDR3 reads CASSLGQGYYEQYF. The CDR3 nucleotides are TGTGCCAGCAGCTTGGGCCAGGGTTACTACGAGCAGTACTTC.